This T cell receptor (beta chain) came from a study of PD-1 blockade in classical Hodgkin lymphoma. The study, taken as a whole, reports: Individuals initiating nivolumab under 1 year after ASCT were excluded. Reports indicated that newly diagnosed patients had lower baseline TCR diversity than healthy donors did.

Libraries were prepared by immunoSEQ multiplex PCR; TCRdb keeps only in-frame clonotypes and omits some of them. Of thousands of clones in the sample, around 86% were seen once. Germline V gene sequence: CDR1 KGHSH, CDR2 LQKENI. The junction had 10 bases not matched to a gene; V was cut back by 8 bases and J by 6 bases. The CDR3 has 15 residues. With respect to this clone: Its antigen is undetermined.

The time point: cycle 4 day 1 (C4D1), after less than seven weeks of nivolumab. Each patient experienced a relapse that followed autologous stem cell transplantation, and brentuximab vedotin exposure varied. Magnetic depletion of unwanted cells isolated CD4+ T cells from thawed PBMCs. Complete response, partial response or progressive disease made up the best responses. The sequence was obtained from a human donor with classical Hodgkin lymphoma. This material consisted of CD4+ T cells from blood, taken before the fourth cycle of nivolumab. The J gene is TRBJ2-1, the V gene TRBV18; 10 bases fit TRBD2. The CDR3 protein is CASTSSGSFGNEQFF. For the CDR3, the DNA is TGTGCCAGCACCTCTAGCGGGAGCTTTGGCAATGAGCAGTTCTTC.